The rows below give T cell receptor beta chains drawn from one sample of a study of CD8 T cells in Susac syndrome. Each CDR3 protein is one row after TCRdb ran MiXCR on the immunoSEQ multiplex PCR reads. There are about 430,000 distinct CDR3 sequences in the sample; 85% to 90% occur only once, and under 0.15% lies in the top ten. Sequenced: CD8+ T cells from PBMCs. The receptors shown here come from a human donor with multiple sclerosis. Each CDR3 is given with its conserved first and last residue. A D gene is named only where the DNA matches it firmly. Size tells how often a clone was seen (once, few, many) or the class of an expanded clone, and some rows leave it out.

V gene	clone size	D gene	J gene	CDR3 DNA	CDR3 protein
TRBV6-2/TRBV6-3	once	TRBD2	TRBJ2-2	TGTGCCAGCACCTGGCGTCTAGCGGGATTCGGGGAGCTGTTTTTT	CASTWRLAGFGELFF
TRBV3-1	once	TRBD1	TRBJ2-7	TGTGCCAGCAGACCCCAGACAGGGGGCTCCAACGAGCAGTACTTC	CASRPQTGGSNEQYF
TRBV28	once	.	TRBJ1-1	TGTGCCAGCAGTTTCCAGTATGAAGCTTTCTTT	CASSFQYEAFF
TRBV11-2	.	TRBD1	TRBJ1-2	TGTGCCAGCAGCCCGACAGGGGGCAATGGCTACACCTTC	CASSPTGGNGYTF
TRBV20-1	.	TRBD1	TRBJ2-1	TGCAGTGCTACAGGGACAGCCTACAATGAGCAGTTCTTC	CSATGTAYNEQFF
TRBV7-9	.	.	TRBJ2-1	TGTGCCAGCAGCTCCCAGGCCGGGATAAACAATGAGCAGTTCTTC	CASSSQAGINNEQFF
TRBV12-3/TRBV12-4	.	TRBD2	TRBJ2-1	TGTGCCAGCAGTTTAACACTTACGAGATCCGGGACTAGCGGGTCCTCCTACAATGAGCAGTTCTTC	CASSLTLTRSGTSGSSYNEQFF
TRBV4-1	.	.	TRBJ2-2	TGCGCCAGCAGCCAAGGAAAATCGGCCGGGGAGCTGTTTTTT	CASSQGKSAGELFF
TRBV20-1	.	.	TRBJ2-3	TGCAGTGCTAGAGATACCAGGCGGGTGAGGACAGATACGCAGTATTTT	CSARDTRRVRTDTQYF
TRBV9	.	.	TRBJ1-2	TGTGCCAGCAGCGTAGCTACGTCGGCTGCTAACTATGGCTACACCTTC	CASSVATSAANYGYTF
TRBV5-1	.	.	TRBJ2-5	TGCGCCAGCAGCACCTTTGAGGGCCCCACCGACCAAGAGACCCAGTACTTC	CASSTFEGPTDQETQYF
TRBV6-5	.	.	TRBJ1-1	TGTGCCAGCAGCTCCTCAATCGAGGGTAATGAAGCTTTCTTT	CASSSSIEGNEAFF
TRBV27	once	TRBD1	TRBJ1-1	TGTGCCAGCAGTTTATCTCGACAGGGACCGAACACTGAAGCTTTCTTT	CASSLSRQGPNTEAFF
TRBV10-3	.	.	TRBJ2-7	TGTGCCATCAGTGCGAATGTGGGTGGAGACGAGCAGTACTTC	CAISANVGGDEQYF
TRBV27	once	.	TRBJ1-2	TGTGCCAGCAGTTTAAAGGGACTTTGGGGAGGCTACACCTTC	CASSLKGLWGGYTF
TRBV6-1	.	.	TRBJ2-7	TGTGCCAGCAGTGAATATCAAGACGGCTCCTACGAGCAGTACTTC	CASSEYQDGSYEQYF
TRBV20-1	few	.	TRBJ1-1	TGCAGTGCTAGAGATGCCGGGGGAGGGGACACTGAAGCTTTCTTT	CSARDAGGGDTEAFF
TRBV6-5	.	.	TRBJ2-2	TGTGCCAGCAGTCTATACGCGAACACCGGGGAGCTGTTTTTT	CASSLYANTGELFF
TRBV12-3/TRBV12-4	.	.	TRBJ1-3	TGTGCCAGCAGTTCTCCCCCGGACAGCTCTGGAAACACCATATATTTT	CASSSPPDSSGNTIYF
TRBV10-3	.	TRBD1	TRBJ2-7	TGTGCCATCAGTGAATCGTTAGGGACAGACTCCTACGAGCAGTACTTC	CAISESLGTDSYEQYF
TRBV18	.	TRBD1	TRBJ2-7	TGTGCCAGCAGCCGGGACAGGGGTCTCCACGAGCAGTACTTC	CASSRDRGLHEQYF